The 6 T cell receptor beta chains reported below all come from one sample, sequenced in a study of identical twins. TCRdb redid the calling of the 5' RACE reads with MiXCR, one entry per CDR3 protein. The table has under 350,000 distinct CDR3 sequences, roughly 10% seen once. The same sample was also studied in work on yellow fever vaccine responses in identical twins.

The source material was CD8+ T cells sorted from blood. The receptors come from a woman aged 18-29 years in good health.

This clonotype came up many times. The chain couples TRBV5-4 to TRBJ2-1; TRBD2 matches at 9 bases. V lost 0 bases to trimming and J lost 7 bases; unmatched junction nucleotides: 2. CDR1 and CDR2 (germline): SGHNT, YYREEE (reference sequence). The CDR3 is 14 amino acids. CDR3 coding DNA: TGTGCCAGCAGCTTGGGACTAGCGGTTAATGAGCAGTTCTTC. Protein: CASSLGLAVNEQFF.

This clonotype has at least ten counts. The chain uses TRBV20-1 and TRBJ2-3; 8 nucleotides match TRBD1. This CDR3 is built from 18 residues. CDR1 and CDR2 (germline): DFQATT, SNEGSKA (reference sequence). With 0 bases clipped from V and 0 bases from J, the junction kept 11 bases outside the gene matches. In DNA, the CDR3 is TGCAGTGCTAGAGACACAATGACAGGGGAGAGTAGCACAGATACGCAGTATTTT. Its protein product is CSARDTMTGESSTDTQYF.

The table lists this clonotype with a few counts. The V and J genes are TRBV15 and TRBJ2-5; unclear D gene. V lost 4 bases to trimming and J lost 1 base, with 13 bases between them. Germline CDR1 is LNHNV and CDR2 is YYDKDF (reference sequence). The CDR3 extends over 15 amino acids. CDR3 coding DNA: TGTGCCACCAGCATTGATCCGGCGTCCCAAGAGACCCAGTACTTC. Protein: CATSIDPASQETQYF.

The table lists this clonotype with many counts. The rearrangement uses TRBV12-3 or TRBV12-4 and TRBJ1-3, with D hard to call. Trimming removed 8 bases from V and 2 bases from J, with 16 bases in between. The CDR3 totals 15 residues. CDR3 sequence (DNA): TGTGCCAGCGAGACCGAGGCGGAACCTGGAAACACCATATATTTT. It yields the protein CASETEAEPGNTIYF.

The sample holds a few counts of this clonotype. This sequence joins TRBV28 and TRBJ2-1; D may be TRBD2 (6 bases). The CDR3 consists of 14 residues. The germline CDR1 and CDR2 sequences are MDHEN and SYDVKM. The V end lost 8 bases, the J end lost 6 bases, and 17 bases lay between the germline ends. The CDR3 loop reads CASAGMVVSNEQFF. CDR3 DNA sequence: TGTGCCAGCGCGGGGATGGTGGTCTCCAATGAGCAGTTCTTC.

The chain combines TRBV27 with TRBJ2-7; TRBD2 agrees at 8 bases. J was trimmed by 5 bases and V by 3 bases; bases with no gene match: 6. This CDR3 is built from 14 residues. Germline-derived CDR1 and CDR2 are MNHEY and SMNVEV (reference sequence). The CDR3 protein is CASSFGGAGDEQYF. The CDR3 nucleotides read TGTGCCAGCAGTTTCGGGGGGGCCGGAGACGAGCAGTACTTC.